This TCR beta chain was profiled in a study of blood T cell repertoires in COVID-19. Per the germline V gene, CDR1 is LNHDA and CDR2 is SQIVND (reference sequence). This CDR3 contains 14 residues. V gave up 3 bases and J gave up 4 bases; unmatched junction bases: 3. Study processing details: Reference gene primer amplification in the assay estimated nucleated cell counts. TCRdb's copy holds only in-frame clones and misses some; the assay was immunoSEQ multiplex PCR. The DNA was the basis for D and trimming; V, J and clone size are from that table. The sample has around 250,000 clones, 86% seen once. The origin of this receptor is a man aged 40-55 years with active or convalescent COVID-19. V is TRBV19 and J is TRBJ2-5, with 9 bases identical to TRBD1. The specimen sequenced was peripheral blood. Here the CDR3 reads CASSMGTGRETQYF. The CDR3 region has the DNA TGTGCCAGTAGTATGGGGACAGGGAGAGAGACCCAGTACTTC.